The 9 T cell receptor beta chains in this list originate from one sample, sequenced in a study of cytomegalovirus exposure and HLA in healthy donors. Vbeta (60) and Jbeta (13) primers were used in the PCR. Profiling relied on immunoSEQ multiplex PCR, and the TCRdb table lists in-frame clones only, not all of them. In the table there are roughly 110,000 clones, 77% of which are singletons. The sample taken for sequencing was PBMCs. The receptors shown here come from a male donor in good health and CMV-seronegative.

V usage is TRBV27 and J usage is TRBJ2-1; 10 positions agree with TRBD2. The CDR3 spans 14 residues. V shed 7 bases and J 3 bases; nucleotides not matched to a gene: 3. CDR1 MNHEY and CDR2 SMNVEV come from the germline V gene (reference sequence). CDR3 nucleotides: TGTGCCAGCAATAGCGGGAGGTTCTACAATGAGCAGTTCTTC. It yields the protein CASNSGRFYNEQFF.

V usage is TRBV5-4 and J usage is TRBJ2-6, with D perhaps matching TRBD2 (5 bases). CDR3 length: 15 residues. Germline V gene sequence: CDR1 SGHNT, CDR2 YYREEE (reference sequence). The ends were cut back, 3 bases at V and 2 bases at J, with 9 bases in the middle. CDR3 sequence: CASSSARAGANVLTF. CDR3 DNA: TGTGCCAGCAGCTCGGCGCGGGCTGGGGCCAACGTCCTGACTTTC.

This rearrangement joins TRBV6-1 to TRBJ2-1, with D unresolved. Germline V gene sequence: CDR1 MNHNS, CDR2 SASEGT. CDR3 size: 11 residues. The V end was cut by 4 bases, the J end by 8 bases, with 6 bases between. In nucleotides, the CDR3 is TGTGCCAGCAGTGTCTTCGATGAGCAGTTCTTC. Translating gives CASSVFDEQFF.

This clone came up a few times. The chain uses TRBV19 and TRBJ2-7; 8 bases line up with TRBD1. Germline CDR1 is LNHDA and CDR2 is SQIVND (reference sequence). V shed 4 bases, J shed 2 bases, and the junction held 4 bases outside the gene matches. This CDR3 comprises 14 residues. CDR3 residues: CASSTRTGTYEQYF. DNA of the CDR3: TGTGCCAGTAGTACCCGGACAGGGACCTACGAGCAGTACTTC.

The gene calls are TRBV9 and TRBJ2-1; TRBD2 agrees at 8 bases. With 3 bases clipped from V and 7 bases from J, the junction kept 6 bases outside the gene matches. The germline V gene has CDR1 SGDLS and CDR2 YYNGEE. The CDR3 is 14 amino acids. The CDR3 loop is CASSESGSRNEQFF. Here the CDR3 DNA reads TGTGCCAGCAGCGAGAGCGGGAGTCGTAATGAGCAGTTCTTC. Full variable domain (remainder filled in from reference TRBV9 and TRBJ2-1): DSGVTQTPKHLITATGQRVTLRCSPRSGDLSVYWYQQSLDQGLQFLIQYYNGEERAKGNILERFSAQQFPDLHSELNLSSLELGDSALYFCASSESGSRNEQFFGPGTRLTVL.

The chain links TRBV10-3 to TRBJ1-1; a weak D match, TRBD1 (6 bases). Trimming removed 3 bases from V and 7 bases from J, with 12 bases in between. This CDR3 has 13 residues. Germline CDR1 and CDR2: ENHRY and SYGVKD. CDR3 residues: CAISEAGAVEAFF. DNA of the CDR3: TGTGCCATCAGTGAAGCGGGGGCCGTTGAAGCTTTCTTT.

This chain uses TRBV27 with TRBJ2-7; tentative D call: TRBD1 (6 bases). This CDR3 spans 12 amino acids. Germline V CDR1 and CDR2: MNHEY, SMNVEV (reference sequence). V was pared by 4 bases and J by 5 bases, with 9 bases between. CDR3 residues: CASSSDSNEQYF. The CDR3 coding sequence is TGTGCCAGCAGTTCGGACAGTAACGAGCAGTACTTC.

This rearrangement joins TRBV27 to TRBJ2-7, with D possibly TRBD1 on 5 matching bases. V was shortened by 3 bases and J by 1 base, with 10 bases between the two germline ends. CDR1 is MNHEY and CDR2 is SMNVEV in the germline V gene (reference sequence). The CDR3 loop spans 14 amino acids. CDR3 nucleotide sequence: TGTGCCAGCAGTTTGACCGACAGTTCCTACGAGCAGTACTTC. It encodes CASSLTDSSYEQYF.

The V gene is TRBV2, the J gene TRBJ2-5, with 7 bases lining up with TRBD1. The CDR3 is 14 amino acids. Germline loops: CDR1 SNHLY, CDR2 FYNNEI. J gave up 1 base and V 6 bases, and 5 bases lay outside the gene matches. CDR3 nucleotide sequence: TGTGCCAGCAGGGACAGGAGTACCCAAGAGACCCAGTACTTC. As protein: CASRDRSTQETQYF.